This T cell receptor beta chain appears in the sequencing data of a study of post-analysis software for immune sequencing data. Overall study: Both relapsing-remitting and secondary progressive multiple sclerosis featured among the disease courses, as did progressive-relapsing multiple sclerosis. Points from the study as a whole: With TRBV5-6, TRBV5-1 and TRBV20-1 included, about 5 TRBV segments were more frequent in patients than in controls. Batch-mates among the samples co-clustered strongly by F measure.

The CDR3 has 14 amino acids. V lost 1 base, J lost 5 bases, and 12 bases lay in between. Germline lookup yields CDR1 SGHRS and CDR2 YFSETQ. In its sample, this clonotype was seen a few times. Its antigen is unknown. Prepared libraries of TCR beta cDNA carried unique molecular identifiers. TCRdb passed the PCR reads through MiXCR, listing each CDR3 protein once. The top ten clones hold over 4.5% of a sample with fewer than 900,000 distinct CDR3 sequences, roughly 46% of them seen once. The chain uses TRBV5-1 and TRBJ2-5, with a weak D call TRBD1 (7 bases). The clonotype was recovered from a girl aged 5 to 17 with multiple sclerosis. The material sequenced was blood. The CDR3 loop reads CASSLNAGGETQYF. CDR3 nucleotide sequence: TGCGCCAGCAGCTTGAATGCAGGGGGGGAGACCCAGTACTTC. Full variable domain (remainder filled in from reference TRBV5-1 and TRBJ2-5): KAGVTQTPRYLIKTRGQQVTLSCSPISGHRSVSWYQQTPGQGLQFLFEYFSETQRNKGNFPGRFSGRQFSNSRSEMNVSTLELGDSALYLCASSLNAGGETQYFGPGTRLLVL.